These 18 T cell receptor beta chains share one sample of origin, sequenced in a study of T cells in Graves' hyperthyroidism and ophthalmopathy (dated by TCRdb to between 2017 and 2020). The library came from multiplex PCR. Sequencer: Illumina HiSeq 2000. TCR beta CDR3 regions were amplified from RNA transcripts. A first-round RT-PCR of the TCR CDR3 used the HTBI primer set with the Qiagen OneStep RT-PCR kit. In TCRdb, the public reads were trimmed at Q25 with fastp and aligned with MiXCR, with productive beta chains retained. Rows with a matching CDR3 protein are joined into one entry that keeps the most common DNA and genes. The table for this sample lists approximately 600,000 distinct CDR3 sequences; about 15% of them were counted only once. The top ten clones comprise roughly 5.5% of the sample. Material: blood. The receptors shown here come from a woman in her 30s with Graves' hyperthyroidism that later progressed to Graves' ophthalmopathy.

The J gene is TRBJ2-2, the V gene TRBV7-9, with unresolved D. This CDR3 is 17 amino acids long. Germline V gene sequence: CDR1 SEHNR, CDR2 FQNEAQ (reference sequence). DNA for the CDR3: TGTGGCACTTTGAAAGGGCCAGGAAGTGAGAACACCGGGGAGCTGTTTTTT. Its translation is CGTLKGPGSENTGELFF. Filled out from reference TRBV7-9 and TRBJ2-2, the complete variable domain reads DTGVSQNPRHKITKRGQNVTFRCDPISEHNRLYWYRQTLGQGPEFLTYFQNEAQLEKSRLLSDRFSAERPKGSFSTLEIQRTEQGDSAMYLCGTLKGPGSENTGELFFGEGSRLTVL.

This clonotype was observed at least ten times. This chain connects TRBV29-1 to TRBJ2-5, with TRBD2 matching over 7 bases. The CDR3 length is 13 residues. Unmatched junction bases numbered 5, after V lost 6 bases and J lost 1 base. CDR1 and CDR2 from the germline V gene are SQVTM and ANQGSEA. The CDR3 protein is CSVGGGGQETQYF. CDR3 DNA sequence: TGCAGCGTCGGTGGGGGGGGCCAAGAGACCCAGTACTTC. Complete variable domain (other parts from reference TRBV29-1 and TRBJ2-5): SAVISQKPSRDICQRGTSLTIQCQVDSQVTMMFWYRQQPGQSLTLIATANQGSEATYESGFVIDKFPISRPNLTFSTLTVSNMSPEDSSIYLCSVGGGGQETQYFGPGTRLLVL.

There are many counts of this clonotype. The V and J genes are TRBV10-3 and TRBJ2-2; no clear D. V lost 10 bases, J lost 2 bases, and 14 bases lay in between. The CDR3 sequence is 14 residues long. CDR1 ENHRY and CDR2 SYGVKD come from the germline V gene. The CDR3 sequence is CAKGADGNTGELFF. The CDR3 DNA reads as TGTGCCAAAGGCGCAGACGGCAACACCGGGGAGCTGTTTTTT.

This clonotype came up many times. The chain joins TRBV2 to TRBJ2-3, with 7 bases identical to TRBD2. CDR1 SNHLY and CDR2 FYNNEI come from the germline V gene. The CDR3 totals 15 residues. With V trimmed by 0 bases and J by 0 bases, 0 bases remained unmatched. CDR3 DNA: TGTGCCAGCAGTGAAGCAGCGGGAAGCACAGATACGCAGTATTTT. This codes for CASSEAAGSTDTQYF.

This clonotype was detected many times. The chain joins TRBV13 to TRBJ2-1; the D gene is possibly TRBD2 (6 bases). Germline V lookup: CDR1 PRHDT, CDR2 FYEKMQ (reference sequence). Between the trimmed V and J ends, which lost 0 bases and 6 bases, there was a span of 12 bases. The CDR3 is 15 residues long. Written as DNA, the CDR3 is TGTGCCAGCAGCTTAGGCGGGAGTCTCCGCAATGAGCAGTTCTTC. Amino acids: CASSLGGSLRNEQFF. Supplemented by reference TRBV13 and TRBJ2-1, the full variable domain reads AAGVIQSPRHLIKEKRETATLKCYPIPRHDTVYWYQQGPGQDPQFLISFYEKMQSDKGSIPDRFSAQQFSDYHSELNMSSLELGDSALYFCASSLGGSLRNEQFFGPGTRLTVL.

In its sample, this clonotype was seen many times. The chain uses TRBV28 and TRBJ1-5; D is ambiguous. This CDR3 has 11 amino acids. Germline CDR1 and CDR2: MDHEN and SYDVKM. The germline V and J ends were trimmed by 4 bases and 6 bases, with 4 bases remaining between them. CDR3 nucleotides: TGTGCCAGCAGTTCATCTCAGCCCCAGCATTTT. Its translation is CASSSSQPQHF.

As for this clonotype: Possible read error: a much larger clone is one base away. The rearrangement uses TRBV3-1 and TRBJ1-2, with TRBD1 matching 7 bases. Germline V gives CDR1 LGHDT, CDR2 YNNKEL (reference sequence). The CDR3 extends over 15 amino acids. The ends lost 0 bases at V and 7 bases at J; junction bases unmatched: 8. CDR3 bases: TGTGCCAGCAGCCAAGAATGGGACAGACCAGGTGGCTACACCTTC. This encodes CASSQEWDRPGGYTF.

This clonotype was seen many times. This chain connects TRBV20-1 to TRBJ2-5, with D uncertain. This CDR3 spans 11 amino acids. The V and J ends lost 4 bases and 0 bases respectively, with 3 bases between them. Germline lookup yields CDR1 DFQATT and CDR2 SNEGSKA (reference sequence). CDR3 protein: CSAIHQETQYF. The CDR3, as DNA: TGCAGTGCTATCCACCAAGAGACCCAGTACTTC.

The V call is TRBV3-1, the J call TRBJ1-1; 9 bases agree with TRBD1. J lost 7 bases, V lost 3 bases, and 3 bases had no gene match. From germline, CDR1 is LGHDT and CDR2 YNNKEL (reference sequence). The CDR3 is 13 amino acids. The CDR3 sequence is CASSQGTGIEAFF. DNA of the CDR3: TGTGCCAGCAGCCAGGGGACAGGGATTGAAGCTTTCTTT.

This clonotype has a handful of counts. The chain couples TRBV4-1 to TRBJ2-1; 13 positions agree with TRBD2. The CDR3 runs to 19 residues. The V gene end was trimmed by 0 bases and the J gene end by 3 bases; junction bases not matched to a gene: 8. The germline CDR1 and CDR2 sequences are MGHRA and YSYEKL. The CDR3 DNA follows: TGCGCCAGCAGCCAAGATCTACTAGCGGGAGGGTTTTACTACAATGAGCAGTTCTTC. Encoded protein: CASSQDLLAGGFYYNEQFF.

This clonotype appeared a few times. CDR3 residues: CASGRQGGSTDTQYF. The CDR3 bases are TGTGCCAGCGGGAGACAGGGGGGAAGCACAGATACGCAGTATTTT. The chain carries TRBV9 and TRBJ2-3; TRBD1 matches 9 bases. Losses at the gene ends were 7 bases for V and 0 bases for J; bases not matched to a gene: 6. CDR1 is SGDLS, CDR2 YYNGEE, per germline. The CDR3 has 15 residues.

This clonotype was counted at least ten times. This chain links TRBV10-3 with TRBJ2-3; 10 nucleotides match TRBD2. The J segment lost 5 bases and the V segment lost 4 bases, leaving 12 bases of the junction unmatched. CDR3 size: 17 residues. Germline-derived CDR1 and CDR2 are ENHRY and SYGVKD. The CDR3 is CAISGRGTSAPGDTQYF. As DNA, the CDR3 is TGTGCCATCAGTGGCCGGGGGACTAGCGCTCCCGGAGATACGCAGTATTTT.

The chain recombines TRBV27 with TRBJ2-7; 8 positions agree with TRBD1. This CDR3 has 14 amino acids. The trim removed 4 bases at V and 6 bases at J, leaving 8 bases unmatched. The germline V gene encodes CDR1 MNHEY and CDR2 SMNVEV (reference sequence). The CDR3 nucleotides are TGTGCCAGCAGTTCCACAGGGGGTTCAGCCGAGCAGTACTTC. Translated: CASSSTGGSAEQYF.

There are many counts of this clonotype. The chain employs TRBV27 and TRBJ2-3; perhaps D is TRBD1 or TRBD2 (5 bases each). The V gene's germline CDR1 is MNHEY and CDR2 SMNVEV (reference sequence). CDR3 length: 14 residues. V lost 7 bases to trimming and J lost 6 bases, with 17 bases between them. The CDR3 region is CASMRALRDDTQYF. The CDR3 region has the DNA TGTGCCAGCATGCGAGCGCTAAGGGACGATACGCAGTATTTT.

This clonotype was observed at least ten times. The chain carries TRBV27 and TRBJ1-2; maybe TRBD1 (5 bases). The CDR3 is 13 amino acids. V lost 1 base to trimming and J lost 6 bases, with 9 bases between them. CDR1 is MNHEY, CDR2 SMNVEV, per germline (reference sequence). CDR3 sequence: CASSLFQGDGYTF. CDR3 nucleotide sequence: TGTGCCAGCAGTTTATTTCAAGGGGATGGCTACACCTTC.

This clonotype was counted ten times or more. Here the CDR3 DNA reads TGCAGTGCTAGGGCTTCGATGAGTGAAGCTTTCTTT. Encoded protein: CSARASMSEAFF. The J gene is TRBJ1-1, the V gene TRBV20-1; no clear D. Trimming cost V 3 bases and J 7 bases, with 12 bases left between them. Germline V lookup: CDR1 DFQATT, CDR2 SNEGSKA (reference sequence). The CDR3 is 12 residues long.

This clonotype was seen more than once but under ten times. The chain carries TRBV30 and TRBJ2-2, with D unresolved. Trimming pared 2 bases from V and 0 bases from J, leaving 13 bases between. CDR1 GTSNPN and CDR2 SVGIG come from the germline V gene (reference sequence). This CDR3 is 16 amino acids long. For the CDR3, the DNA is TGTGCCTGGAGTAGGCTAGTGGGGTCGAACACCGGGGAGCTGTTTTTT. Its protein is CAWSRLVGSNTGELFF.

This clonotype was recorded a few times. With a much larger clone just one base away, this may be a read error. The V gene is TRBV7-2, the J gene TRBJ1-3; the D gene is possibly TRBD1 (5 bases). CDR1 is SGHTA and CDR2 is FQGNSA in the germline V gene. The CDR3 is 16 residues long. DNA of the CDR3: TGTGCCAGCAGCTTAGTTGCTGGGGCGCTGGGAAACACCGTATATTTT. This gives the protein CASSLVAGALGNTVYF. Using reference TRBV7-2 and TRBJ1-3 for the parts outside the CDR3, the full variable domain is GAGVSQSPSNKVTEKGKDVELRCDPISGHTALYWYRQSLGQGLEFLIYFQGNSAPDKSGLPSDRFSAERTGGSVSTLTIQRTQQEDSAVYLCASSLVAGALGNTVYFGEGSWLTVV.